These 20 T cell receptor beta chains share one sample of origin, sequenced in a study of blood T cell repertoires in COVID-19. The protocol was immunoSEQ multiplex PCR, while the TCRdb copy is restricted to in-frame clones and leaves out a portion. The sample includes hundreds of thousands of clones, around 91% of them seen just once. Sequences were obtained from PBMCs or T cells enriched from blood (not recorded which). The receptors were gathered from a woman between 18 and 29 years old with acute COVID-19.

V gene TRBV23-1 combines with J gene TRBJ2-7; 8 nucleotides line up with TRBD1. TRBV23-1 is classed as an ORF, of uncertain function. The CDR3 loop spans 16 amino acids. The trim removed 5 bases at V and 4 bases at J, leaving 13 bases unmatched. CDR3 protein: CASSIPGQELGYEQYF. The CDR3 DNA reads as TGCGCCAGCAGTATCCCGGGACAGGAGCTTGGGTACGAGCAGTACTTC.

A single count supports this clone. CDR3 nucleotide sequence: TGTGCCAGCACCCAGTTAGATACGCAGTATTTT. It translates to CASTQLDTQYF. The chain links TRBV2 to TRBJ2-3; D is unclear. Germline CDR1 SNHLY, CDR2 FYNNEI. V was clipped by 7 bases and J by 5 bases, with 7 bases between them. The length of the CDR3 is 11 residues.

V gene TRBV7-9 combines with J gene TRBJ2-5, with 9 bases identical to TRBD1. The V gene end was trimmed by 5 bases and the J gene end by 5 bases; junction bases not matched to a gene: 9. The CDR3 extends over 15 amino acids. CDR1 and CDR2 (germline): SEHNR, FQNEAQ (reference sequence). CDR3 DNA: TGTGCCAGCAGCGACCCGACAGGGGGGTGGGAGACCCAGTACTTC. It encodes CASSDPTGGWETQYF. Full variable domain (outside the CDR3, taken from reference TRBV7-9 and TRBJ2-5): DTGVSQNPRHKITKRGQNVTFRCDPISEHNRLYWYRQTLGQGPEFLTYFQNEAQLEKSRLLSDRFSAERPKGSFSTLEIQRTEQGDSAMYLCASSDPTGGWETQYFGPGTRLLVL.

The rearrangement uses TRBV28 and TRBJ2-1, with a possible D match to TRBD1 (7 bases). Trimming cost V 5 bases and J 9 bases, with 17 bases left between them. Germline V lookup: CDR1 MDHEN, CDR2 SYDVKM. The CDR3 sequence is 14 residues long. In DNA, the CDR3 is TGTGCCAGCAGTGTAACAGGGGAGGACGGTGAGCAGTTCTTC. This encodes CASSVTGEDGEQFF.

This clone occurred a few times. The J gene is TRBJ2-7, the V gene TRBV19; 7 bases align to TRBD2. The V gene's germline CDR1 is LNHDA and CDR2 SQIVND (reference sequence). The CDR3 is made up of 15 amino acids. After removal of 5 bases from V and 4 bases from J, the junction contained 11 bases not matched to a gene. The CDR3 loop reads CASSDPGTILYEQYF. CDR3 DNA sequence: TGTGCCAGTAGTGATCCGGGGACTATCTTGTACGAGCAGTACTTC.

This clone was seen only once. The chain uses TRBV15 and TRBJ2-5, with D perhaps matching TRBD2 (5 bases). The CDR3 runs to 14 residues. The germline CDR1 and CDR2 sequences are LNHNV and YYDKDF (reference sequence). V lost 0 bases, J lost 5 bases, and 10 bases lay in between. As DNA, the CDR3 is TGTGCCACCAGCAGAGATGTTCGCGGGGAGACCCAGTACTTC. Its protein product is CATSRDVRGETQYF.

The chain couples TRBV4-1 to TRBJ2-7, with D possibly matching TRBD1 (6 bases). V was clipped by 4 bases and J by 2 bases, with 15 bases between them. This CDR3 has 15 residues. Germline V gives CDR1 MGHRA, CDR2 YSYEKL. Here the CDR3 DNA reads TGCGCCAGCAGCCCCACTCGGACAGCAACCTACGAGCAGTACTTC. Translated: CASSPTRTATYEQYF.

The V call is TRBV7-2, the J call TRBJ1-2; no reliable D call. The germline V gene encodes CDR1 SGHTA and CDR2 FQGNSA. This CDR3 comprises 12 residues. Trimming removed 5 bases from V and 4 bases from J, with 8 bases in between. CDR3 sequence: CASSPKPYGYTF. DNA for the CDR3: TGTGCCAGCAGCCCCAAGCCCTATGGCTACACCTTC.

The chain employs TRBV7-9 and TRBJ2-7, with 12 bases aligning to TRBD1. V lost 1 base, J lost 3 bases, and 4 bases stayed unmatched. There are 16 residues in the CDR3. The V gene's germline CDR1 is SEHNR and CDR2 FQNEAQ (reference sequence). The CDR3 protein is CASSLVGTGGNYEQYF. The CDR3 DNA reads TGTGCCAGCAGCTTAGTCGGGACAGGGGGCAACTACGAGCAGTACTTC. Based on the CDR3 plus reference TRBV7-9 and TRBJ2-7, the full variable domain is DTGVSQNPRHKITKRGQNVTFRCDPISEHNRLYWYRQTLGQGPEFLTYFQNEAQLEKSRLLSDRFSAERPKGSFSTLEIQRTEQGDSAMYLCASSLVGTGGNYEQYFGPGTRLTVT.

The chain employs TRBV4-3 and TRBJ2-7; 7 bases fit TRBD1. The CDR3 has 17 amino acids. J was trimmed by 2 bases and V by 1 base; bases with no gene match: 11. Germline CDR1 LGHNA, CDR2 YSLEER. CDR3 residues: CASSQGSTRDSPYEQYF. CDR3 sequence (DNA): TGCGCCAGCAGCCAAGGTTCAACACGGGACAGTCCCTACGAGCAGTACTTC.

This clone has a single count. The chain has TRBV4-1 and TRBJ2-7; 8 bases are a match to TRBD1. V was clipped by 5 bases and J by 2 bases; unmatched bases: 5. CDR3 length equals 14 residues. Germline CDR1 reads MGHRA; CDR2 reads YSYEKL. The CDR3 coding sequence is TGCGCCAGCAGCTACTGGGACAGGCCCTACGAGCAGTACTTC. Its translation is CASSYWDRPYEQYF.

This chain links TRBV5-5 with TRBJ1-1, with D perhaps TRBD1 (5 bases). Germline lookup yields CDR1 SGHKS and CDR2 YYEKEE (reference sequence). V was shortened by 4 bases and J by 0 bases, with 13 bases between the two germline ends. This CDR3 is 15 amino acids long. CDR3 sequence reads: CASSPRGAVNTEAFF. In DNA form, the CDR3 reads TGTGCCAGCAGCCCTCGTGGGGCGGTGAACACTGAAGCTTTCTTT.

The V and J genes are TRBV28 and TRBJ2-7; 13 bases fit TRBD2. The CDR3 consists of 15 residues. V trimming: 7 bases; J trimming: 3 bases; junction bases outside the gene matches: 6. CDR1 and CDR2 (germline): MDHEN, SYDVKM. CDR3 loop: CASILGTSGDYEQYF. The CDR3 DNA is TGTGCCAGCATCCTAGGGACTAGCGGGGACTACGAGCAGTACTTC.

V is TRBV5-1 and J is TRBJ2-2; TRBD2 aligns across 11 bases. V trimming: 5 bases; J trimming: 6 bases; junction bases outside the gene matches: 6. Germline CDR1 SGHRS, CDR2 YFSETQ. The CDR3 length is 15 residues. The CDR3 is CASSWLAGGPGELFF. The CDR3 nucleotides read TGCGCCAGCAGTTGGTTAGCGGGAGGGCCCGGGGAGCTGTTTTTT. The entire variable domain, with the rest obtained from reference TRBV5-1 and TRBJ2-2, is as follows: KAGVTQTPRYLIKTRGQQVTLSCSPISGHRSVSWYQQTPGQGLQFLFEYFSETQRNKGNFPGRFSGRQFSNSRSEMNVSTLELGDSALYLCASSWLAGGPGELFFGEGSRLTVL.

J is TRBJ2-7 and V is TRBV10-3; TRBD1 matches 7 bases. The CDR3 contains 15 residues. V was clipped by 3 bases and J by 5 bases; unmatched bases: 10. CDR1 ENHRY and CDR2 SYGVKD come from the germline V gene. The CDR3 protein is CAISDQRTGRDEQYF. The CDR3 DNA is TGTGCCATCAGTGACCAAAGGACAGGTCGGGACGAGCAGTACTTC.

The V call is TRBV30, the J call TRBJ2-1; 10 nucleotides align to TRBD2. The germline CDR1 and CDR2 sequences are GTSNPN and SVGIG (reference sequence). J gave up 4 bases and V 1 base, and 7 bases lay outside the gene matches. The CDR3 contains 16 residues. The CDR3 coding sequence is TGTGCCTGGAGTGGGCTAGCGGGAGAGGGTTACAATGAGCAGTTCTTC. This translates into CAWSGLAGEGYNEQFF.

The V gene is TRBV28, the J gene TRBJ2-1, with 11 bases fitting TRBD2. There are 18 residues in the CDR3. The germline V gene has CDR1 MDHEN and CDR2 SYDVKM. The trim removed 6 bases at V and 4 bases at J, leaving 14 bases unmatched. CDR3 residues: CASRPKRTSGLRYNEQFF. DNA for the CDR3: TGTGCCAGCAGGCCAAAGAGGACTAGCGGGTTAAGGTACAATGAGCAGTTCTTC.

This chain links TRBV7-2 with TRBJ2-1; 10 bases line up with TRBD1. V lost 5 bases and J lost 0; bases outside the gene matches: 10. Germline V gene sequence: CDR1 SGHTA, CDR2 FQGNSA. The CDR3 is 18 residues long. Here the CDR3 DNA reads TGTGCCAGCAGCAGTCCCGGGACAGGGGTGAGCTCCTACAATGAGCAGTTCTTC. This codes for CASSSPGTGVSSYNEQFF.

The V and J genes are TRBV27 and TRBJ2-1; 7 bases line up with TRBD2. Trimming cost V 5 bases and J 15 bases; bases outside gene matches: 13. Germline CDR1 is MNHEY and CDR2 is SMNVEV (reference sequence). CDR3 length: 13 residues. The CDR3, as DNA: TGTGCCAGCAGTCCCGCATTGGCGGGAGAGACGTTCTTC. This gives the protein CASSPALAGETFF.

The V gene is TRBV5-6, the J gene TRBJ2-3; tentative D call: TRBD2 (6 bases). This CDR3 region has 14 residues. The germline gives CDR1 SGHDT, CDR2 YYEEEE. V gave up 0 bases and J gave up 6 bases, with 11 bases separating them. The CDR3 region is CASSLGQEGDTQYF. The CDR3 region has the DNA TGTGCCAGCAGCTTGGGTCAGGAGGGGGATACGCAGTATTTT.